Listed here are 15 T cell receptor beta chains from one sample, sequenced in a study of blood T cells in healthy people across ages. The use of a sample-barcoded 5' primer and a J-beta primer mix characterized a second PCR of roughly 6 to 11 cycles. TCRdb re-analysed the 5' RACE reads in MiXCR, keeping a single row per CDR3 protein. This repertoire shows some 1.7 million distinct CDR3 sequences, roughly 28% found once; its top ten account for 6.5% to 8.5%. The material sequenced was blood. The receptors here all came from a woman under 40 in good health.

This clonotype was observed at least ten times. The chain links TRBV5-5 to TRBJ2-1; possible D gene TRBD2, 5 bases. The CDR3 is made up of 15 amino acids. Trimming left V 0 bases short and J 2 bases short, with 9 bases between. Germline V gene lookup returns CDR1 SGHKS and CDR2 YYEKEE (reference sequence). CDR3 sequence (DNA): TGTGCCAGCAGCTTGGGGACTGAACCCTACAATGAGCAGTTCTTC. Its translation: CASSLGTEPYNEQFF.

This clonotype was observed many times. The rearrangement uses TRBV12-3 or TRBV12-4 and TRBJ2-7; D unresolved. V lost 6 bases, J lost 3 bases, and 15 bases lay in between. The CDR3 contains 14 residues. CDR3 region: CASSPTGQNYEQYF. The CDR3 coding sequence is TGTGCCAGCAGCCCCACCGGCCAGAACTACGAGCAGTACTTC.

The chain employs TRBV20-1 and TRBJ2-3, with 10 bases that match TRBD2. J lost 4 bases, V lost 5 bases, and 3 bases had no gene match. Germline lookup yields CDR1 DFQATT and CDR2 SNEGSKA (reference sequence). CDR3 length: 13 amino acids. CDR3 sequence reads: CSAASGGADTQYF. The CDR3 bases are TGCAGTGCTGCTAGCGGGGGTGCAGATACGCAGTATTTT.

The rearrangement joins TRBV5-1 to TRBJ2-4; 9 nucleotides align to TRBD1. The J call may be wrong; the DNA end is better matched by TRBJ2-7. Germline lookup yields CDR1 SGHRS and CDR2 YFSETQ. The CDR3 is 19 amino acids. In DNA form, the CDR3 reads TGCGCCAGCAGCTATGGAAGGACAGGGGCGAGGTCTGGCGACTACGAGCAGTACTTC. Translating gives CASSYGRTGARSGDYEQYF.

This clonotype was seen a single time. The chain employs TRBV20-1 and TRBJ2-5, with D possibly being TRBD2 (5 bases). Deletions cut 3 bases from V and 2 bases from J, with 13 bases between. This CDR3 contains 14 residues. The germline CDR1 and CDR2 sequences are DFQATT and SNEGSKA (reference sequence). This CDR3 is CSARGSAVQETQYF. Written as DNA, the CDR3 is TGCAGTGCTAGGGGGTCAGCGGTTCAAGAGACCCAGTACTTC.

This chain uses TRBV12-3 or TRBV12-4 with TRBJ1-2; D is ambiguous. The germline V and J ends were trimmed by 3 bases and 3 bases, with 11 bases remaining between them. CDR3 length: 14 residues. The CDR3 loop is CASSFVPEHYGYTF. CDR3 nucleotide sequence: TGTGCCAGCAGTTTTGTACCAGAACACTATGGCTACACCTTC.

V is TRBV20-1 and J is TRBJ2-4, with a weak D call TRBD2 (6 bases). Trimming cost V 4 bases and J 5 bases, with 9 bases left between them. This CDR3 contains 12 residues. CDR1 DFQATT and CDR2 SNEGSKA come from the germline V gene (reference sequence). The CDR3 nucleotides read TGCAGTGCTACGGACTACGAAAACATTCAGTACTTC. Amino acids: CSATDYENIQYF.

The chain combines TRBV4-1 with TRBJ1-5, with D possibly TRBD1 on 6 matching bases. V was pared by 3 bases and J by 5 bases, with 14 bases between. The germline V gene has CDR1 MGHRA and CDR2 YSYEKL. CDR3 size: 15 residues. In DNA form, the CDR3 reads TGCGCCAGCAGCCACCTGGGGGGCCGGGATCAGCCCCAGCATTTT. Protein sequence: CASSHLGGRDQPQHF.

This clonotype was observed a handful of times. The V and J genes are TRBV7-9 and TRBJ1-2; TRBD1 might be the D (5 bases). Trimming removed 7 bases at V and 5 bases at J, with 17 bases between. The CDR3 is made up of 14 amino acids. The germline CDR1 and CDR2 sequences are SEHNR and FQNEAQ (reference sequence). CDR3 sequence (DNA): TGTGCCAGCACCGGAATGACAGACTTGTATGGCTACACCTTC. Encoded protein: CASTGMTDLYGYTF.

This clonotype was seen a handful of times. The V call is TRBV7-8, the J call TRBJ1-5; TRBD1 aligns across 7 bases. V was pared by 7 bases and J by 5 bases, with 8 bases of the junction left unmatched. CDR1 and CDR2 from the germline V gene are SGHVS and FQNEAQ. This CDR3 is 14 amino acids long. DNA of the CDR3: TGTGCCAGCACGGACAGGACGGGCGATCAGCCCCAGCATTTT. Amino acid sequence: CASTDRTGDQPQHF.

Worth noting for this clonotype: A clone one base away is much larger, so this may be a read error. The CDR3 region has the DNA TGTGCCAGTAAGCAAGGGGACAAAAATCGGCCCCAGCATTTT. This sequence encodes CASKQGDKNRPQHF. The rearrangement joins TRBV12-3 or TRBV12-4 to TRBJ1-5, with D possibly TRBD1 on 6 matching bases. This CDR3 is 14 amino acids long.

This clonotype was found many times. CDR3 region: CSATGLAGAEQYF. In DNA, the CDR3 is TGCAGTGCGACAGGACTAGCGGGAGCCGAGCAGTACTTC. This chain joins TRBV20-1 and TRBJ2-7, with 13 nucleotides matching TRBD2. CDR1 is DFQATT and CDR2 is SNEGSKA in the germline V gene (reference sequence). The CDR3 length is 13 residues. V was clipped by 6 bases and J by 6 bases; unmatched bases: 5.

This clonotype has more than one count but fewer than ten. This sequence may be a read error, since a much larger clone differs from it by one base. It is likely a read error, because the conserved phenylalanine at the end of the CDR3 is missing. This chain links TRBV29-1 with TRBJ2-5; D uncertain. The end of the DNA is better explained by TRBJ2-7, so the J call may be wrong. This CDR3 spans 14 amino acids. The V gene's germline CDR1 is SQVTM and CDR2 ANQGSEA. CDR3 amino acids: CSVGIHGGVGEQYL. CDR3 DNA: TGCAGCGTTGGGATCCACGGCGGAGTTGGCGAGCAGTACTTA.

About this clonotype itself: The missing conserved phenylalanine or tryptophan at the end of this CDR3 makes a read error likely. The DNA is omitted, as the CDR3 cannot be located on it reliably, and the CDR3 follows TCRdb's listing. The rearrangement joins TRBV20-1 to TRBJ2-1; no DNA check was done on the table's D call, TRBD1. Germline V gene sequence: CDR1 DFQATT, CDR2 SNEGSKA (reference sequence). Termini included, the CDR3 measures 14 amino acids. The CDR3 reads CSTSRDTGGYTFGS.

This clonotype was recorded at least ten times. The CDR3 sequence is CASSLASPAGAFFEQYF. The CDR3 coding sequence is TGTGCCAGCAGCTTAGCGTCCCCAGCGGGAGCCTTCTTTGAGCAGTACTTC. The V gene is TRBV7-6, the J gene TRBJ2-7, with 8 bases matching TRBD2. The CDR3 runs to 17 residues. The germline V gene encodes CDR1 SGHVS and CDR2 FNYEAQ. V was pared by 0 bases and J by 7 bases, with 14 bases of the junction left unmatched.